This entry lists 15 T cell receptor beta chains sequenced from one sample in a study of OX40 agonist ivuxolimab in advanced cancers. Using immunoSEQ multiplex PCR, the repertoire was profiled, and TCRdb retains in-frame clones only, with some absent. The sample yields nearly 55,000 clones, 84% seen once. Sequencing used CD4+ or CD8+ T cells sorted from blood, obtained in a trial of the OX40 agonist ivuxolimab. These receptors originate from an adult with an advanced solid tumor such as melanoma, head and neck, liver or kidney cancer.

The V call is TRBV4-1, the J call TRBJ1-1; D possibly corresponds to TRBD1 (6 bases). With 3 bases removed from V and 1 base from J, the gap between germline ends came to 18 bases. The V gene's germline CDR1 is MGHRA and CDR2 YSYEKL. This CDR3 contains 17 residues. The CDR3 sequence: CASSHRERGGGNTEAFF. CDR3 in DNA: TGCGCCAGCAGCCACCGGGAGAGGGGAGGGGGGAACACTGAAGCTTTCTTT.

This clone was seen a handful of times. The chain uses TRBV30 and TRBJ1-6, with D uncertain. Germline V CDR1 and CDR2: GTSNPN, SVGIG (reference sequence). V was trimmed by 2 bases and J by 8 bases, leaving 7 bases between them. This CDR3 is built from 12 residues. This CDR3 is CAWSQSDSPLHF. For the CDR3, the DNA is TGTGCCTGGAGTCAAAGTGATTCACCCCTCCACTTT.

This chain uses TRBV6-1 with TRBJ2-7; no clear D. V lost 8 bases to trimming and J lost 6 bases, with 8 bases between them. The CDR3 is 10 amino acids. The V gene's germline CDR1 is MNHNS and CDR2 SASEGT. CDR3 nucleotides: TGTGCCAGCGTGGGTGTCGAGCAGTACTTC. It translates to CASVGVEQYF.

The chain links TRBV19 to TRBJ2-1; 13 positions match TRBD2. CDR3 length equals 16 residues. Trimming removed 4 bases from V and 8 bases from J; junction bases left unmatched: 8. Germline CDR1 LNHDA, CDR2 SQIVND (reference sequence). CDR3 bases: TGTGCCAGTAGTACCGGGACTAGCGGGACTGGCGATGAGCAGTTCTTC. This codes for CASSTGTSGTGDEQFF.

The chain is built from TRBV7-6 and TRBJ1-1; no clear D. The CDR3 consists of 13 residues. V lost 5 bases, J lost 1 base, and 8 bases lay in between. Germline lookup yields CDR1 SGHVS and CDR2 FNYEAQ. The CDR3 DNA reads TGTGCCAGCAGCCTCGACGAGAACACTGAAGCTTTCTTT. This codes for CASSLDENTEAFF.

V usage is TRBV19 and J usage is TRBJ2-3; 10 nucleotides align to TRBD2. CDR1 and CDR2 from the germline V gene are LNHDA and SQIVND (reference sequence). J gave up 5 bases and V 3 bases, and 8 bases lay outside the gene matches. There are 16 residues in the CDR3. DNA for the CDR3: TGTGCCAGTAGTATGGGGGCTAGCGGGAGTGGAGATACGCAGTATTTT. Its translation: CASSMGASGSGDTQYF.

CDR3 nucleotide sequence: TGTGCCAGCAGCGCCCGGACTAGCGGGAGTGCGGATACGCAGTATTTT. Protein: CASSARTSGSADTQYF. The V and J genes are TRBV7-8 and TRBJ2-3, with 13 bases identical to TRBD2. Germline V gene data show CDR1 as SGHVS and CDR2 as FQNEAQ. The CDR3 runs to 16 residues. J was trimmed by 6 bases and V by 5 bases; bases with no gene match: 8.

This rearrangement joins TRBV2 to TRBJ2-5, with a tentative D call TRBD2 (5 bases). The CDR3 covers 14 residues. CDR1 and CDR2 (germline): SNHLY, FYNNEI. Trimming shortened V by 3 bases and J by 0 bases, and 8 bases separated the two germline ends. CDR3 sequence (DNA): TGTGCCAGCAGTGAGTCTAGCAACCAAGAGACCCAGTACTTC. Translated, it gives CASSESSNQETQYF. Together with reference TRBV2 and TRBJ2-5, the CDR3 gives the full variable domain: EPEVTQTPSHQVTQMGQEVILRCVPISNHLYFYWYRQILGQKVEFLVSFYNNEISEKSEIFDDQFSVERPDGSNFTLKIRSTKLEDSAMYFCASSESSNQETQYFGPGTRLLVL.

V is TRBV15 and J is TRBJ1-5; a possible D gene is TRBD1 (6 bases). Trimming stripped 5 bases from V and 4 bases from J, with 12 bases between. The CDR3 is 14 residues long. Germline CDR1 and CDR2: LNHNV and YYDKDF (reference sequence). The DNA for the CDR3 is TGTGCCACCAGCTTTAGGGGGGGGAATCAGCCCCAGCATTTT. It encodes CATSFRGGNQPQHF. Full variable domain (rest looked up from reference TRBV15 and TRBJ1-5): DAMVIQNPRYQVTQFGKPVTLSCSQTLNHNVMYWYQQKSSQAPKLLFHYYDKDFNNEADTPDNFQSRRPNTSFCFLDIRSPGLGDTAMYLCATSFRGGNQPQHFGDGTRLSIL.

Here the CDR3 DNA reads TGTGCCAGCAGTGATCTCCGACTAGCGGTCTACAATGAGCAGTTCTTC. Protein: CASSDLRLAVYNEQFF. This chain joins TRBV2 and TRBJ2-1, with TRBD2 matching over 9 bases. CDR3 length: 16 amino acids. V was clipped by 3 bases and J by 3 bases; unmatched bases: 6. Per germline, CDR1 SNHLY and CDR2 FYNNEI.

The chain is built from TRBV28 and TRBJ2-7; weak D call: TRBD1 (6 bases). The CDR3 totals 14 residues. In germline, CDR1 is MDHEN, CDR2 SYDVKM. Trimming pared 6 bases from V and 5 bases from J, leaving 17 bases between. This CDR3 reads CASSQVGTTHEQYF. CDR3 DNA: TGTGCCAGCAGCCAAGTTGGGACAACACACGAGCAGTACTTC.

The chain links TRBV20-1 to TRBJ1-2, with D perhaps TRBD1 (5 bases). The V end was cut by 3 bases, the J end by 8 bases, with 10 bases between. CDR1 is DFQATT and CDR2 is SNEGSKA in the germline V gene (reference sequence). The CDR3 runs 11 residues. CDR3 in DNA: TGCAGTGCTAGCCAGGGCTTAGGCTACACCTTC. As protein: CSASQGLGYTF.

The V and J genes are TRBV7-9 and TRBJ1-1; D remains ambiguous. Germline V gives CDR1 SEHNR, CDR2 FQNEAQ (reference sequence). This CDR3 is built from 12 residues. The V end lost 6 bases, the J end lost 0 bases, and 5 bases lay between the germline ends. Here the CDR3 reads CASSLLNTEAFF. Written as DNA, the CDR3 is TGTGCCAGCAGTCTCCTGAACACTGAAGCTTTCTTT. Looking up the rest from reference TRBV7-9 and TRBJ1-1 gives the full variable domain: DTGVSQNPRHKITKRGQNVTFRCDPISEHNRLYWYRQTLGQGPEFLTYFQNEAQLEKSRLLSDRFSAERPKGSFSTLEIQRTEQGDSAMYLCASSLLNTEAFFGQGTRLTVV.

This sequence joins TRBV19 and TRBJ2-5; 9 positions agree with TRBD1. Gene TRBJ2-7 matches the end of the DNA better, so the J call may be wrong. This CDR3 comprises 15 residues. Germline V CDR1 and CDR2: LNHDA, SQIVND (reference sequence). In nucleotides, the CDR3 is TGTGCCAGTATCGGATCGGGGACAGGGCACTACGAGCAGTACTTC. This gives the protein CASIGSGTGHYEQYF.

CDR3 coding DNA: TGCAGCGTTGTTTATGGTACAGCAAGGGAGACCCAGTACTTC. This gives the protein CSVVYGTARETQYF. This sequence joins TRBV29-1 and TRBJ2-5; D ambiguous. The CDR3 covers 14 residues. Trimming cost V 4 bases and J 5 bases, with 17 bases left between them. Germline V lookup: CDR1 SQVTM, CDR2 ANQGSEA.